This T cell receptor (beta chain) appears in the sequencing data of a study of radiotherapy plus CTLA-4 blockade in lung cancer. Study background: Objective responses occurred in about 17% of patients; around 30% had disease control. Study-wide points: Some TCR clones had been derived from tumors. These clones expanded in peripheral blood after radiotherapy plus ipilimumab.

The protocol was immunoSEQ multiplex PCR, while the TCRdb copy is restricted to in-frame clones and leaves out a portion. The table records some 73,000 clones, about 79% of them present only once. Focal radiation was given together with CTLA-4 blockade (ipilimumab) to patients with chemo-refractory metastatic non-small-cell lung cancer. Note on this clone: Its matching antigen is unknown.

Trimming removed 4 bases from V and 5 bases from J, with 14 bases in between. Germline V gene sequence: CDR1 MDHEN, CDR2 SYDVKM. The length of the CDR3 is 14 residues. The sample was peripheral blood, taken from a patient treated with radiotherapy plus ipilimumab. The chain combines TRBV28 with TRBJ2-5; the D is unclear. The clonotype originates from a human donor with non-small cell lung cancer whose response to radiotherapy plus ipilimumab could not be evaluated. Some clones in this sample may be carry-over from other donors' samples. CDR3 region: CASSWALGHETQYF. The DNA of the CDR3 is TGTGCCAGCAGTTGGGCATTAGGTCACGAGACCCAGTACTTC.